This T cell receptor (beta chain) was recorded in a study of shared T cell receptors in the human thymus. The V end lost 3 bases, the J end lost 11 bases, and 17 bases lay between the germline ends. Per germline, CDR1 SGHNT and CDR2 YYREEE (reference sequence). CDR3 size: 13 residues. The data were produced by immunoSEQ multiplex PCR, yet TCRdb's version contains in-frame clones alone and is incomplete. The data show 700,000 or so clones, with 70% to 90% seen just once and more than 0.01% held by the top ten. The same data also went into a second study, on human thymus T cells. That report notes: Related research described strongly overlapping thymic repertoires in unrelated people.

This receptor was obtained from a girl younger than two with a congenital heart defect. The J gene is TRBJ1-1, the V gene TRBV5-4; maybe TRBD1 (6 bases). The sample was thymocytes. DNA of the CDR3: TGTGCCAGCAGCTCCACAGGGTTGTTCGGCGCTTTCTTT. It encodes CASSSTGLFGAFF.